A single sample is the source of the 2 T cell receptor beta chains below, sequenced in a study of tumor and adjacent non-tumor tissue in lung cancer. A modified ARM-PCR protocol with three rounds of nested PCR amplified TCRbeta. Each CDR3 protein gets one entry after TCRdb re-called the multiplex PCR reads with MiXCR. Altogether roughly 200,000 distinct CDR3 sequences are present, about 76% being singletons, with the ten largest covering roughly a quarter. No cell sorting was done before RNA was extracted from the tissue. Sequenced sample: lung tumor tissue. These receptors came from a man aged 60-69 years with non-small cell lung cancer.

In the case of this clonotype: A much larger clone lies one base from this, so it may be a read error. This chain connects TRBV29-1 to TRBJ2-3, with TRBD2 identical over 7 bases. The germline V gene has CDR1 SQVTM and CDR2 ANQGSEA. The CDR3 consists of 13 residues. CDR3 coding DNA: TGCAGCGTTGGTCCGGGGGGAACAGATACGGAGTATTTT. Amino acid sequence: CSVGPGGTDTEYF.

Comment on this clonotype: This clone may be a read error of a much larger clone one base away. This chain uses TRBV4-3 with TRBJ2-2, with D maybe TRBD2 (5 bases). CDR3 length: 15 amino acids. CDR1 LGHNA and CDR2 YSLEER come from the germline V gene. CDR3 sequence (DNA): TGCGCCAGCAGCCAAGAGAGGGTGAACACCGTGGAGCTGTTTTTT. The encoded protein is CASSQERVNTVELFF.